A single sample gave rise to the 16 T cell receptor beta chains below, sequenced in a study of T cells expressing NK-cell markers. For each CDR3 protein, TCRdb gives one entry from its re-call of the 5' RACE reads, without DNA. Here the sample table reports about half a million distinct CDR3 sequences. Material: blood T cells: a sorted CD56 or NKG2C T cell subset, CD4+ or CD8+ T cells, or bulk PBMC T cells (not recorded which). The receptors stem from a woman between 45 and 60 years old in good health.

The V call is TRBV12-3 or TRBV12-4, the J call TRBJ1-5; the TCRdb D gene call, TRBD1, has no DNA to confirm it. CDR3 length: 14 residues. The CDR3 here is CASSSNRGWQPQHF.

The chain joins TRBV24-1 to TRBJ2-1; TCRdb selects TRBD2, and the lack of DNA leaves this call unchecked. Germline values: CDR1 KGHDR, CDR2 SFDVKD. CDR3 length: 11 amino acids. CDR3: CATSRADEQFF.

V is TRBV12-3 or TRBV12-4 and J is TRBJ2-6; lacking DNA, the TRBD1 call made by TCRdb goes unchecked. The CDR3 has 17 residues. The CDR3 protein is CASSNRDRGSGANVLTF.

V and J are TRBV9 and TRBJ2-1. This CDR3 region has 13 residues. From germline, CDR1 is SGDLS and CDR2 YYNGEE. The CDR3 is CASGGRSYNEQFF.

The rearrangement joins TRBV4-2 to TRBJ2-7. This CDR3 region has 13 residues. Germline V lookup: CDR1 LGHNA, CDR2 YNFKEQ. This CDR3 is CASSQDIGSEQYF.

The gene calls are TRBV3-1 and TRBJ2-1; TCRdb outputs TRBD2, but without DNA this stays unchecked. CDR1 is LGHDT, CDR2 YNNKEL, per germline (reference sequence). The CDR3 runs 15 residues. CDR3 loop: CASSVGTSWGNEQFF.

V usage is TRBV11-3 and J usage is TRBJ2-1; TCRdb calls TRBD2, which cannot be checked without DNA. The CDR3 loop spans 15 amino acids. Germline loops: CDR1 SGHNT, CDR2 YENEEA. The chain's CDR3 is CASRHGLAAYNEQFF.

V is TRBV4-1 and J is TRBJ2-7; TCRdb returns TRBD2, unconfirmable since there is no DNA. Per the germline V gene, CDR1 is MGHRA and CDR2 is YSYEKL. The CDR3 is 15 residues long. The CDR3 spells CASSQVLAGTHEQYF.

The chain has TRBV27 and TRBJ2-7; the TCRdb D gene call, TRBD2, has no DNA to confirm it. The CDR3 has 13 residues. Per the germline V gene, CDR1 is MNHEY and CDR2 is SMNVEV (reference sequence). The CDR3 loop reads CASAKLARYEQYF.

The chain links TRBV7-2 to TRBJ2-2; TCRdb lists TRBD1, though no DNA is available to test this call. CDR1 and CDR2 from the germline V gene are SGHTA and FQGNSA. The CDR3 has 16 residues. Here the CDR3 reads CASSVTGTGDTGELFF.

V and J are TRBV20-1 and TRBJ2-7. This CDR3 region has 11 residues. CDR1 DFQATT and CDR2 SNEGSKA come from the germline V gene (reference sequence). The CDR3 here is CSAVIELGQYF.

CDR3 region: CASSDRAWADTQYF. The genes are TRBV12-3 or TRBV12-4 and TRBJ2-3; no DNA is available, so the TRBD1 call from TCRdb remains unchecked. CDR3 length: 14 residues.

The gene calls are TRBV18 and TRBJ2-1; the TCRdb call, TRBD1, lacks DNA for checking. The germline V gene has CDR1 KGHSH and CDR2 LQKENI. This CDR3 is built from 13 residues. The CDR3 reads CASSPGGTRSGFF. Variable domain in full (rest from reference TRBV18 and TRBJ2-1): NAGVMQNPRHLVRRRGQEARLRCSPMKGHSHVYWYRQLPEEGLKFMVYLQKENIIDESGMPKERFSAEFPKEGPSILRIQQVVRGDSAAYFCASSPGGTRSGFFGPGTRLTVL.

The chain joins TRBV2 to TRBJ1-2; the D gene TCRdb calls, TRBD1, cannot be checked with no DNA. Germline lookup yields CDR1 SNHLY and CDR2 FYNNEI. This CDR3 contains 14 residues. CDR3 region: CASSETGGGYGYTF.

The chain recombines TRBV12-3 or TRBV12-4 with TRBJ2-4. There are 16 residues in the CDR3. CDR3 in amino acids: CASSLFTDLAKNIQYF.

The J gene is TRBJ2-1, the V gene TRBV7-9. The CDR3 contains 15 residues. The germline V gene has CDR1 SEHNR and CDR2 FQNEAQ (reference sequence). The CDR3 spells CASSLAGSRYNEQFF.